Below are 8 T cell receptor beta chains sequenced from a single sample in a study of T cell responses to AZD1222 COVID-19 vaccine. Some clones are missing from TCRdb's copy, which holds only in-frame ones; the method was immunoSEQ multiplex PCR. The sample lists more than 75,000 clones; more than 70% were seen once. The sample was peripheral blood, taken 28 days after the second AZD1222 dose. The receptors derive from an adult who received the AZD1222 COVID-19 vaccine.

J is TRBJ1-5 and V is TRBV11-2; unclear D gene. V shed 2 bases and J shed 0 bases, with 8 bases lying between them. Germline CDR1 reads SGHAT; CDR2 reads FQNNGV. The CDR3 length is 15 residues. CDR3 in DNA: TGTGCCAGCAGCTTAACTGGGCATAGCAATCAGCCCCAGCATTTT. This sequence encodes CASSLTGHSNQPQHF.

The chain is built from TRBV27 and TRBJ2-2; 8 bases agree with TRBD1. Trimming took 6 bases from V and 7 from J; bases not matched to a gene: 7. CDR1 and CDR2 (germline): MNHEY, SMNVEV (reference sequence). The CDR3 contains 14 residues. The CDR3 sequence is CASRPGGVGGELFF. As DNA, the CDR3 is TGTGCCAGCAGACCAGGGGGCGTCGGCGGGGAGCTGTTTTTT.

The CDR3 loop reads CASSTGMTTSGSYEQYF. CDR3 DNA: TGTGCCAGCAGTACGGGCATGACGACTAGCGGATCCTACGAGCAGTACTTC. The chain is built from TRBV3-1 (or the pseudogene TRBV3-2) and TRBJ2-7; TRBD2 matches 9 bases. Germline V gene data show CDR1 as LGHDT and CDR2 as YNNKEL (reference sequence). Losses at the gene ends were 6 bases for V and 1 base for J; bases not matched to a gene: 13. The CDR3 runs 17 residues.

This clone was counted a single time. The chain uses TRBV30 and TRBJ2-7; 7 nucleotides align to TRBD2. J lost 4 bases, V lost 0 bases, and 3 bases had no gene match. Germline-derived CDR1 and CDR2 are GTSNPN and SVGIG (reference sequence). CDR3 length: 13 amino acids. CDR3: CAWSVLAGYEQYF. CDR3 bases: TGTGCCTGGAGTGTTTTAGCGGGTTACGAGCAGTACTTC.

The V call is TRBV30, the J call TRBJ2-7; 13 nucleotides line up with TRBD2. The ends lost 0 bases at V and 5 bases at J; junction bases unmatched: 10. Per germline, CDR1 GTSNPN and CDR2 SVGIG (reference sequence). CDR3 size: 17 residues. CDR3 sequence: CAWSVRMGLAGTDEQYF. The CDR3 region has the DNA TGTGCCTGGAGTGTACGGATGGGACTAGCGGGGACTGACGAGCAGTACTTC.

This clone was observed a few times. Written as DNA, the CDR3 is TGTGCCAGCAGCTTGGCCAGTTTGGGCTATAGCAATCAGCCCCAGCATTTT. This translates into CASSLASLGYSNQPQHF. This chain connects TRBV7-9 to TRBJ1-5; D uncertain. The CDR3 length is 17 residues. V was trimmed by 3 bases and J by 0 bases, leaving 15 bases between them. Germline V gene lookup returns CDR1 SEHNR and CDR2 FQNEAQ (reference sequence).

The chain couples TRBV27 to TRBJ2-2; TRBD2 matches at 10 bases. The V and J ends lost 3 bases and 8 bases, in that order; junction bases with no gene match: 9. Germline CDR1 is MNHEY and CDR2 is SMNVEV (reference sequence). This CDR3 region has 16 residues. The chain's CDR3 is CASSFQAGGVSGELFF. The CDR3 nucleotides are TGTGCCAGCAGTTTCCAAGCGGGAGGGGTATCGGGGGAGCTGTTTTTT.

The CDR3 nucleotides read TGTGCCAGCAGCCCCCTCCCGGGAGATACGCAGTATTTT. Its translation is CASSPLPGDTQYF. The chain employs TRBV4-2 and TRBJ2-3; D is unclear. Trimming cost V 4 bases and J 5 bases, with 10 bases left between them. CDR1 and CDR2 (germline): LGHNA, YNFKEQ. This CDR3 is 13 amino acids long.